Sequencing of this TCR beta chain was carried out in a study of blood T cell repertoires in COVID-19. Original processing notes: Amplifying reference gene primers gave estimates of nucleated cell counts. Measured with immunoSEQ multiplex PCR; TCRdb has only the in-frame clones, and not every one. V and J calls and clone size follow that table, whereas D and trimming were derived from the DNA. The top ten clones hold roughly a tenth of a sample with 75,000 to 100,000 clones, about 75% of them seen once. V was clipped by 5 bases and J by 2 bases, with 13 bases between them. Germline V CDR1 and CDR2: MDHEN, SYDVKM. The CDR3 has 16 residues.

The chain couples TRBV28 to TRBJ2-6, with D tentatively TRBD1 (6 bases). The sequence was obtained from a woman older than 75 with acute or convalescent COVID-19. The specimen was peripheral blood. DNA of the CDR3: TGTGCCAGCAGTCCAACAGGGAGTGCTGGGGCCAACGTCCTGACTTTC. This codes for CASSPTGSAGANVLTF. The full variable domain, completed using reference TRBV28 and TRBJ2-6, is DVKVTQSSRYLVKRTGEKVFLECVQDMDHENMFWYRQDPGLGLRLIYFSYDVKMKEKGDIPEGYSVSREKKERFSLILESASTNQTSMYLCASSPTGSAGANVLTFGAGSRLTVL.